The 22 T cell receptor beta chains below were found in one sample sequenced in a study of shared clonotypes between healthy human individuals (dated by TCRdb to between 2020 and 2021). Receptor libraries were prepared by the immunoSEQ multiplex PCR assay. TCRdb stores this immuneACCESS table with in-frame sequences only. Part of the clones is absent; in the studies checked, under half of the shortfall reflects unresolved V genes, and no reason is known for the rest. Recorded for this sample are some 2 million clones; roughly 94% of them occurred a single time. 0.1% to 0.15% of the sample is taken by the ten largest. Sequencing used naive CD4+ T cells sorted from blood. The meaning of the sample's cell subset or site label: CD45RA+ positively selected. The receptors derive from a man aged 18 to 29 in good health.

This clone appeared a single time. This chain joins TRBV30 and TRBJ1-2; possibly TRBD1 for D (5 bases). The germline CDR1 and CDR2 sequences are GTSNPN and SVGIG (reference sequence). Between the trimmed V and J ends, which lost 6 bases and 5 bases, there was a span of 22 bases. There are 15 residues in the CDR3. This CDR3 reads CACPGTSTKTYGYTF. The CDR3 nucleotides read TGTGCCTGCCCTGGGACCTCAACAAAAACATATGGCTACACCTTC.

Note on this clone: Other DNA sequences within the sample encode an identical CDR3. V is TRBV27 and J is TRBJ2-2; a weak D match, TRBD1 (6 bases). Germline values: CDR1 MNHEY, CDR2 SMNVEV (reference sequence). The CDR3 loop spans 14 amino acids. Trimming took off 3 bases at V and 2 bases at J, with 7 bases between the two ends. For the CDR3, the DNA is TGTGCCAGCAGTTTGGGACATAACACCGGGGAGCTGTTTTTT. Amino acid sequence: CASSLGHNTGELFF.

The CDR3 here is CASSHGQREAFF. The CDR3 nucleotides are TGTGCCAGCAGCCACGGACAGCGTGAAGCTTTCTTT. V usage is TRBV14 and J usage is TRBJ1-1; a weak D match, TRBD1 (6 bases). Trimming removed 3 bases from V and 7 bases from J, with 9 bases in between. The CDR3 totals 12 residues. Germline-derived CDR1 and CDR2 are SGHDN and FVKESK.

V gene TRBV28 combines with J gene TRBJ2-1; the match to TRBD1 covers 7 bases. V dropped 6 bases and J dropped 1; count of bases not matched to a gene: 6. The CDR3 length is 15 residues. Looked up from germline, CDR1 is MDHEN and CDR2 is SYDVKM. CDR3 bases: TGTGCCAGCAGCACAGGGGACGAATCCTACAATGAGCAGTTCTTC. Translated, it gives CASSTGDESYNEQFF.

A remark on this clone: The same CDR3 can be traced to other DNA sequences in this sample. The chain recombines TRBV30 with TRBJ1-1, with TRBD1 matching 8 bases. The V gene's germline CDR1 is GTSNPN and CDR2 SVGIG (reference sequence). With V trimmed by 7 bases and J by 3 bases, 1 base remained unmatched. This CDR3 has 11 residues. CDR3 nucleotide sequence: TGTGCCTTGACAGGGGACACTGAAGCTTTCTTT. Residues: CALTGDTEAFF. Based on the CDR3 plus reference TRBV30 and TRBJ1-1, the full variable domain is SQTIHQWPATLVQPVGSPLSLECTVEGTSNPNLYWYRQAAGRGLQLLFYSVGIGQISSEVPQNLSASRPQDRQFILSSKKLLLSDSGFYLCALTGDTEAFFGQGTRLTVV.

V is TRBV5-1 and J is TRBJ1-2, with D possibly matching TRBD1 (6 bases). Trimming cost V 4 bases and J 4 bases, with 38 bases left between them. CDR3 length: 22 residues. CDR1 SGHRS and CDR2 YFSETQ come from the germline V gene. The CDR3 DNA is TGCGCCAGCAGCCCCGCGGGAGGGGGTCTAGCCAGCTACGACCTGCCTGTCTATGGCTACACCTTC. Translation gives CASSPAGGGLASYDLPVYGYTF.

The chain is built from TRBV5-1 and TRBJ1-1; the D is unclear. Germline V lookup: CDR1 SGHRS, CDR2 YFSETQ. The CDR3 is 13 amino acids. Between the trimmed V and J ends, which lost 3 bases and 1 base, there was a span of 7 bases. CDR3 sequence reads: CASSYLGNTEAFF. The DNA for the CDR3 is TGCGCCAGCAGCTATCTAGGGAACACTGAAGCTTTCTTT. Full variable domain (remainder filled in from reference TRBV5-1 and TRBJ1-1): KAGVTQTPRYLIKTRGQQVTLSCSPISGHRSVSWYQQTPGQGLQFLFEYFSETQRNKGNFPGRFSGRQFSNSRSEMNVSTLELGDSALYLCASSYLGNTEAFFGQGTRLTVV.

The V gene is TRBV19, the J gene TRBJ2-2; D gene unclear. This CDR3 comprises 13 residues. Trimming pared 5 bases from V and 7 bases from J, leaving 11 bases between. Germline values: CDR1 LNHDA, CDR2 SQIVND (reference sequence). The CDR3 is CASSERLGGELFF. DNA of the CDR3: TGTGCCAGTAGTGAACGGCTGGGCGGGGAGCTGTTTTTT.

The V and J genes are TRBV25-1 and TRBJ2-7, with D perhaps matching TRBD1 or TRBD2 (5 bases each). The germline V gene has CDR1 MGHDK and CDR2 SYGVNS. This CDR3 comprises 15 residues. The V and J ends lost 2 bases and 3 bases respectively, with 14 bases between them. The CDR3 is CASSEGGPPNYEQYF. CDR3 in DNA: TGTGCCAGCAGTGAAGGGGGACCGCCGAACTACGAGCAGTACTTC.

This sequence joins TRBV9 and TRBJ2-7; TRBD2 agrees at 8 bases. Trimming cost V 3 bases and J 6 bases; bases outside gene matches: 11. This CDR3 is built from 15 residues. Germline V gene sequence: CDR1 SGDLS, CDR2 YYNGEE. CDR3 loop: CASSATPGLGREQYF. In DNA, the CDR3 is TGTGCCAGCAGCGCGACTCCGGGACTAGGCCGCGAGCAGTACTTC.

This chain connects TRBV5-4 to TRBJ2-7, with TRBD1 as a possible D gene (5 bases). Germline CDR1 and CDR2: SGHNT and YYREEE (reference sequence). This CDR3 has 15 residues. V shed 3 bases and J shed 2 bases, with 15 bases lying between them. CDR3 DNA: TGTGCCAGCAGCTCCCAGGGCGGAGTCCCCTACGAGCAGTACTTC. Its translation is CASSSQGGVPYEQYF. The variable domain in full, with the rest retrieved from reference TRBV5-4 and TRBJ2-7, is ETGVTQSPTHLIKTRGQQVTLRCSSQSGHNTVSWYQQALGQGPQFIFQYYREEENGRGNFPPRFSGLQFPNYSSELNVNALELDDSALYLCASSSQGGVPYEQYFGPGTRLTVT.

This chain connects TRBV29-1 to TRBJ1-2; 9 bases map to TRBD1. Germline loops: CDR1 SQVTM, CDR2 ANQGSEA. The CDR3 length is 21 residues. The V and J ends lost 7 bases and 2 bases, in that order; junction bases with no gene match: 29. CDR3 amino acids: CSANDRPHYGTGTPQNYGYTF. In DNA form, the CDR3 reads TGCAGCGCCAATGATCGCCCACATTACGGGACAGGGACCCCTCAGAACTATGGCTACACCTTC. The variable domain in full, with the rest retrieved from reference TRBV29-1 and TRBJ1-2, is SAVISQKPSRDICQRGTSLTIQCQVDSQVTMMFWYRQQPGQSLTLIATANQGSEATYESGFVIDKFPISRPNLTFSTLTVSNMSPEDSSIYLCSANDRPHYGTGTPQNYGYTFGSGTRLTVV.

The chain is built from TRBV29-1 and TRBJ1-1; unclear D gene. Germline V gives CDR1 SQVTM, CDR2 ANQGSEA. With 7 bases removed from V and 0 bases from J, the gap between germline ends came to 12 bases. CDR3 length: 13 residues. CDR3 protein: CSALRLLNTEAFF. DNA of the CDR3: TGCAGCGCATTGCGGCTTTTGAACACTGAAGCTTTCTTT. Filled out from reference TRBV29-1 and TRBJ1-1, the complete variable domain reads SAVISQKPSRDICQRGTSLTIQCQVDSQVTMMFWYRQQPGQSLTLIATANQGSEATYESGFVIDKFPISRPNLTFSTLTVSNMSPEDSSIYLCSALRLLNTEAFFGQGTRLTVV.

CDR3 sequence: CAISESAGEGTDTQYF. CDR3 DNA: TGTGCCATCAGTGAGTCGGCAGGGGAGGGCACAGATACGCAGTATTTT. The chain has TRBV10-3 and TRBJ2-3; D tentatively fits TRBD1 or TRBD2 (6 bases each). The V end was cut by 0 bases, the J end by 1 base, with 11 bases between. Germline CDR1 ENHRY, CDR2 SYGVKD. The CDR3 is made up of 16 amino acids.

This clone was picked up one time. Compared with germline, one end of the junction differs, possibly owing to a read error. The same CDR3 is also encoded by other DNA sequences in this sample. The chain combines TRBV7-7 with TRBJ2-1; 12 bases agree with TRBD2. Per germline, CDR1 SSHAT and CDR2 FNYEAQ (reference sequence). CDR3 length: 15 residues. The CDR3 DNA is TGTGCTAGCAGCCTTCTAGCGGGAGGGTACAATGAGCAGTTCTTC. Translation: CASSLLAGGYNEQFF. The whole variable domain, filled in from reference TRBV7-7 and TRBJ2-1, reads GAGVSQSPRYKVTKRGQDVTLRCDPISSHATLYWYQQALGQGPEFLTYFNYEAQPDKSGLPSDRFSAERPEGSISTLTIQRTEQRDSAMYRCASSLLAGGYNEQFFGPGTRLTVL.

The rearrangement links TRBV10-2 to TRBJ1-2; 7 nucleotides align to TRBD1. The J segment lost 0 bases and the V segment lost 8 bases, leaving 6 bases of the junction unmatched. The CDR3 is made up of 14 amino acids. CDR1 is WSHSY and CDR2 is SAAADI in the germline V gene. CDR3 protein: CASRNRGPNYGYTF. Written as DNA, the CDR3 is TGCGCCAGCCGGAACAGGGGCCCTAACTATGGCTACACCTTC.

The J gene is TRBJ2-5, the V gene TRBV9; D possibly corresponds to TRBD1 (6 bases). Deletions cut 4 bases from V and 6 bases from J, with 19 bases between. This CDR3 is built from 15 residues. Looked up from germline, CDR1 is SGDLS and CDR2 is YYNGEE. This CDR3 is CASSPSSGTLKTQYF. CDR3 nucleotides: TGTGCCAGCAGCCCATCCTCTGGGACACTGAAGACCCAGTACTTC.

The V and J genes are TRBV2 and TRBJ2-7, with D perhaps matching TRBD1 or TRBD2 (5 bases each). There are 17 residues in the CDR3. The germline V gene has CDR1 SNHLY and CDR2 FYNNEI. Trimming stripped 5 bases from V and 4 bases from J, with 24 bases between. CDR3 coding DNA: TGTGCCAGCAGTCCCCGCTTAGGGCCCCGGGGCCTATACGAGCAGTACTTC. Translating gives CASSPRLGPRGLYEQYF.

V and J are TRBV7-9 and TRBJ1-4, with D unresolved. Trimming cost V 4 bases and J 0 bases, with 18 bases left between them. Germline V gene data show CDR1 as SEHNR and CDR2 as FQNEAQ (reference sequence). The CDR3 loop spans 18 amino acids. For the CDR3, the DNA is TGTGCCAGCAGCTCCCGTCTCTATGGGTCCGCAACTAATGAAAAACTGTTTTTT. Amino acid sequence: CASSSRLYGSATNEKLFF.

The chain combines TRBV12-1 with TRBJ2-7; whether TRBD2, the table's D call, matches the DNA was not checked. TRBV12-1 is a documented pseudogene. This CDR3 region has 15 residues. The CDR3 nucleotides are TGTGCCAGCAGCCCCACCGGGACTATATCTTACGAGCAGTACTTC. It translates to CASSPTGTISYEQYF.

The CDR3: CASSPGTSGSYEQFF. Here the CDR3 DNA reads TGTGCCAGCAGCCCCGGGACTAGCGGGAGCTATGAGCAGTTCTTC. The chain has TRBV6-6 and TRBJ2-1; 14 bases align to TRBD2. Germline V lookup: CDR1 MNHNY, CDR2 SVGAGI (reference sequence). V gave up 6 bases and J gave up 8 bases; unmatched junction bases: 6. The CDR3 is 15 residues long.

Here the CDR3 DNA reads TGTGCCAGCAGCCTAAAGTCAGGGGGGAACACTGAAGCTTTCTTT. Translating gives CASSLKSGGNTEAFF. The chain carries TRBV5-4 and TRBJ1-1, with TRBD1 identical over 7 bases. CDR3 length: 15 residues. The V and J ends lost 4 bases and 1 base, in that order; junction bases with no gene match: 7. CDR1 is SGHNT, CDR2 YYREEE, per germline (reference sequence).